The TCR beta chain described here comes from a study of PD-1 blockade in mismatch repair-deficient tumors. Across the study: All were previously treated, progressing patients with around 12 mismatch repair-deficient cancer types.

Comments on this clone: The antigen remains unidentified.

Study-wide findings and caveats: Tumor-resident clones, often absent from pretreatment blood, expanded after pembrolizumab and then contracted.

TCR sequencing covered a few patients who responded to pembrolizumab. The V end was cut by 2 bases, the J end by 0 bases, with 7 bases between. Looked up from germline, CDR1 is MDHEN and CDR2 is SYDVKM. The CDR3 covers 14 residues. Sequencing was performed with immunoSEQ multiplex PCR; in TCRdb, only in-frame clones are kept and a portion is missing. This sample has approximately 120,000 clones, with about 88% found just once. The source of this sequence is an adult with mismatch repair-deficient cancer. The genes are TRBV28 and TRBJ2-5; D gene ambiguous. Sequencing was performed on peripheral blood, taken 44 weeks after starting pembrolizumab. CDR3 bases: TGTGCCAGCAGTTTAACCAGGTACCAAGAGACCCAGTACTTC. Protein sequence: CASSLTRYQETQYF.